The 5 T cell receptor beta chains below were found in one sample sequenced in a study of identical twins. Each CDR3 protein is one row after TCRdb ran MiXCR on the 5' RACE reads. The data show some 590,000 distinct CDR3 sequences, 9% to 10% seen once. This same sample was also part of a study on yellow fever vaccine responses in identical twins.

Sequencing input: PBMCs. The receptors were sampled from a young woman in good health.

This clonotype was seen many times. This chain connects TRBV6-2 or TRBV6-3 to TRBJ2-2, with TRBD2 identical over 12 bases. The CDR3 spans 14 residues. Germline V gene data show CDR1 as MNHEY and CDR2 as SVGEGT. V trimming: 10 bases; J trimming: 7 bases; junction bases outside the gene matches: 7. The CDR3 is CATELAGGHGELFF. The CDR3 DNA reads TGTGCCACCGAACTAGCGGGAGGACACGGGGAGCTGTTTTTT.

This clonotype has a count of ten or more. The CDR3 reads CASSTGNSPLHF. The CDR3 bases are TGTGCCAGTTCCACAGGGAATTCACCCCTCCACTTT. The chain couples TRBV6-6 to TRBJ1-6; D possibly corresponds to TRBD1 (6 bases). Trimming removed 9 bases from V and 7 bases from J, with 10 bases in between. The CDR3 is 12 residues long. Looked up from germline, CDR1 is MNHNY and CDR2 is SVGAGI (reference sequence).

In this sample, this clonotype turned up many times. The chain is built from TRBV15 and TRBJ1-1; D is uncertain. The CDR3 is 14 amino acids. Between the trimmed V and J ends, which lost 0 bases and 1 base, there was a span of 6 bases. CDR1 is LNHNV, CDR2 YYDKDF, per germline (reference sequence). The CDR3: CATSRDRTNTEAFF. CDR3 nucleotide sequence: TGTGCCACCAGCAGAGACCGTACGAACACTGAAGCTTTCTTT.

This clonotype was detected many times. The chain is built from TRBV7-2 and TRBJ2-7; 9 nucleotides align to TRBD2. CDR3 length equals 15 residues. V shed 0 bases and J 5 bases; nucleotides not matched to a gene: 5. Germline CDR1 reads SGHTA; CDR2 reads FQGNSA. The CDR3 sequence is CASSLAAGGPHEQYF. CDR3 nucleotide sequence: TGTGCCAGCAGCTTAGCGGCGGGAGGGCCTCACGAGCAGTACTTC.

V and J are TRBV3-1 and TRBJ2-2; a weak D match, TRBD2 (6 bases). CDR1 and CDR2 (germline): LGHDT, YNNKEL (reference sequence). The CDR3 contains 14 residues. Trimming took 0 bases from V and 6 from J, leaving 8 bases between them. The CDR3 loop reads CASSQEGGAGELFF. CDR3 DNA sequence: TGTGCCAGCAGCCAAGAGGGAGGAGCCGGGGAGCTGTTTTTT.